Listed here are 5 T cell receptor beta chains from one sample, sequenced in a study of blood T cell repertoires in COVID-19. Here immunoSEQ multiplex PCR was the method, and the copy in TCRdb shows in-frame clones only, minus some. The top ten hold around 16% of the sample, which has approximately 210,000 clones, 75% to 85% seen once. Sequencing used PBMCs or T cells enriched from blood (not recorded which). Receptors were obtained from a woman in her forties or fifties with acute COVID-19.

The genes are TRBV5-1 and TRBJ1-4; D perhaps matches TRBD1 (6 bases). Germline V lookup: CDR1 SGHRS, CDR2 YFSETQ. V was trimmed by 0 bases and J by 3 bases, leaving 9 bases between them. This CDR3 has 15 amino acids. The CDR3 loop is CASSLVGASNEKLFF. The DNA for the CDR3 is TGCGCCAGCAGCTTGGTGGGGGCTTCTAATGAAAAACTGTTTTTT.

The chain uses TRBV27 and TRBJ2-2; no clear D. The CDR3 totals 14 residues. Trimming removed 2 bases from V and 5 bases from J, with 9 bases in between. The germline V gene has CDR1 MNHEY and CDR2 SMNVEV (reference sequence). The CDR3 DNA reads TGTGCCAGCAGTTTACTCCGAGAAACCGGGGAGCTGTTTTTT. It specifies CASSLLRETGELFF.

The genes are TRBV19 and TRBJ1-2; TRBD1 might be the D (6 bases). CDR1 is LNHDA, CDR2 SQIVND, per germline (reference sequence). Trimming removed 7 bases from V and 3 bases from J, with 15 bases in between. This CDR3 is built from 14 residues. This chain's CDR3 is CASIALGADYGYTF. The DNA for the CDR3 is TGTGCCAGTATCGCCCTGGGGGCAGACTATGGCTACACCTTC. Looking up the rest from reference TRBV19 and TRBJ1-2 gives the full variable domain: DGGITQSPKYLFRKEGQNVTLSCEQNLNHDAMYWYRQDPGQGLRLIYYSQIVNDFQKGDIAEGYSVSREKKESFPLTVTSAQKNPTAFYLCASIALGADYGYTFGSGTRLTVV.

This rearrangement joins TRBV11-2 to TRBJ2-1; 11 nucleotides agree with TRBD2. CDR1 is SGHAT and CDR2 is FQNNGV in the germline V gene. CDR3 length equals 18 residues. The V gene end was trimmed by 4 bases and the J gene end by 7 bases; junction bases not matched to a gene: 15. CDR3 bases: TGTGCCAGCAGCTGGGTACAGGCCGGGACTAGCGGTAAAAATGAGCAGTTCTTC. It encodes CASSWVQAGTSGKNEQFF.

This clone came up once. The V call is TRBV7-2, the J call TRBJ2-2; TRBD1 matches 8 bases. Germline assignment: CDR1 SGHTA and CDR2 FQGNSA. With V trimmed by 5 bases and J by 1 base, 3 bases remained unmatched. There are 15 residues in the CDR3. The CDR3 bases are TGTGCCAGCAGCACCGGACAGGGGAACACCGGGGAGCTGTTTTTT. As protein: CASSTGQGNTGELFF.